Below, one T cell receptor beta chain is given with its context. The antigen is not known. A patient was excluded if there was uncontrolled infection, other autoimmune disease, pregnancy or lactation. It was 10 ml of fresh peripheral blood that supplied the PBMCs. This sample is part of a study of T cells in Graves' hyperthyroidism and ophthalmopathy. TCR beta CDR3 sequences were amplified from RNA transcripts. The HTBI primer set served for first-round RT-PCR of the TCR CDR3. TCRdb re-derived calls from the multiplex PCR reads in MiXCR, one entry per CDR3 protein. The sample lists hundreds of thousands of distinct CDR3 sequences, roughly 14% seen once, with roughly 13% in the top ten. This CDR3 is 15 amino acids long. In germline, CDR1 is SGHDT, CDR2 YYEEEE. The V segment lost 3 bases and the J segment 2 bases; nucleotides outside the gene matches: 5. Study observations and caveats: A 13 V-J model separated ophthalmopathy from stable hyperthyroidism. Progression to ophthalmopathy was predicted a median of 6.5 months early.

Input material: blood. The V call is TRBV5-6, the J call TRBJ2-3, with 8 nucleotides matching TRBD2. This clonotype originated in a man aged 18 to 35 with Graves' ophthalmopathy. CDR3 nucleotide sequence: TGTGCCAGCAGCTCGGGGACTAGTCCCACAGATACGCAGTATTTT. It encodes CASSSGTSPTDTQYF.